This T cell receptor (beta chain) was sequenced in a study of regulatory T cells in long-lasting Graves disease. The overall study: Antithyroid drugs had been taken by newly diagnosed Graves' patients for under 3 months.

Notes on this clonotype: Its target is unknown.

With iRepertoire HTBI primers and Arm-PCR of CDR3 regions, TCR beta libraries were built. TCRdb re-called the multiplex PCR reads with MiXCR, one entry per CDR3 protein. The repertoire holds 350,000 to 500,000 distinct CDR3 sequences, with 13% to 15% as singletons. Study results and caveats: Accuracy may have been reduced by the small sample size. Shared public clonotypes totalled around 2,900 in persistent patients, compared with over 800 in new patients. Favoring TRBV28, TRBJ1-2 and TRBJ2-5 was a feature seen in persistent disease.

Time point defined: newly diagnosed GD, antithyroid drugs for less than 3 months. Researchers made the TCR library from RNA that was extracted from PBMCs. V lost 5 bases, J lost 5 bases, and 6 bases stayed unmatched. CDR3 length: 13 amino acids. Germline V gene data show CDR1 as SQVTM and CDR2 as ANQGSEA. This sample also appeared in a second study, on T cells in Graves' hyperthyroidism and ophthalmopathy.

The sample consisted of peripheral blood mononuclear cells (PBMCs), taken at new diagnosis, from a patient treated with antithyroid drugs. The receptor was isolated from a woman aged 50 to 60 with Graves disease. V is TRBV29-1 and J is TRBJ2-5; 9 nucleotides match TRBD2. CDR3 protein: CSVRASGIETQYF. The CDR3 bases are TGCAGCGTTCGTGCTAGCGGGATCGAGACCCAGTACTTC.